A single sample gave rise to the 10 T cell receptor beta chains below, sequenced in a study of STAT5B mutations in CD4+ large granular lymphocyte leukemia. TCRdb keeps only in-frame clones here, not all; method: immunoSEQ multiplex PCR. The sample contains approximately 32,000 clones, approximately 88% of which appear only once. The material sequenced was CD4+ T cells from blood buffy coats. The receptors were sampled from a human donor in good health.

This chain connects TRBV7-7 to TRBJ1-3; TRBD1 aligns across 8 bases. The CDR3 covers 14 residues. Germline V gives CDR1 SSHAT, CDR2 FNYEAQ (reference sequence). The ends lost 5 bases at V and 7 bases at J; junction bases unmatched: 7. CDR3 bases: TGTGCCAGCAGCATCGGACAGGGAAGTAACACCATATATTTT. This translates into CASSIGQGSNTIYF.

This clone has only a few counts. J is TRBJ2-2 and V is TRBV11-2; tentatively, D is TRBD1 (5 bases). V lost 1 base, J lost 1 base, and 7 bases lay in between. This CDR3 region has 15 residues. CDR1 SGHAT and CDR2 FQNNGV come from the germline V gene. CDR3: CASSLGRGNTGELFF. CDR3 nucleotide sequence: TGTGCCAGCAGCTTAGGAAGGGGGAACACCGGGGAGCTGTTTTTT. The entire variable domain, with the rest obtained from reference TRBV11-2 and TRBJ2-2, is as follows: EAGVAQSPRYKIIEKRQSVAFWCNPISGHATLYWYQQILGQGPKLLIQFQNNGVVDDSQLPKDRFSAERLKGVDSTLKIQPAKLEDSAVYLCASSLGRGNTGELFFGEGSRLTVL.

The table lists this clone with a few counts. The genes are TRBV11-1 and TRBJ2-2, with D unclear. The germline V gene has CDR1 SGHAT and CDR2 FQDESV (reference sequence). The CDR3 loop spans 14 amino acids. The V end lost 5 bases, the J end lost 4 bases, and 11 bases lay between the germline ends. The CDR3 region is CASSPAIGTGELFF. The CDR3 DNA reads as TGTGCCAGCAGCCCGGCCATAGGCACCGGGGAGCTGTTTTTT.

The CDR3, as DNA: TGCGCCAGCAGACTAGCCCAGAGGGAGGAGACCCAGTACTTC. Its protein product is CASRLAQREETQYF. The chain is built from TRBV5-1 and TRBJ2-5; D possibly corresponds to TRBD2 (6 bases). The CDR3 contains 14 residues. The germline V and J ends were trimmed by 5 bases and 5 bases, with 16 bases remaining between them. Germline-derived CDR1 and CDR2 are SGHRS and YFSETQ.

The rearrangement uses TRBV5-1 and TRBJ2-5; 9 positions match TRBD2. V shed 1 base, J shed 3 bases, and the junction held 4 bases outside the gene matches. Germline V gives CDR1 SGHRS, CDR2 YFSETQ. CDR3 length: 15 residues. CDR3 nucleotides: TGCGCCAGCAGCTTGTTTGCTAGCGGGGAAGAGACCCAGTACTTC. As protein: CASSLFASGEETQYF.

The CDR3 sequence is CASSRSSGGAVDTQYF. In DNA, the CDR3 is TGCGCCAGCAGCCGGTCAAGCGGGGGGGCTGTAGATACGCAGTATTTT. V is TRBV4-1 and J is TRBJ2-3, with 10 bases aligning to TRBD2. Germline V gene lookup returns CDR1 MGHRA and CDR2 YSYEKL. The CDR3 sequence is 16 residues long. The J segment lost 5 bases and the V segment lost 4 bases, leaving 9 bases of the junction unmatched.

The rearrangement links TRBV2 to TRBJ1-2, with TRBD1 matching 7 bases. CDR3 length: 13 amino acids. V gave up 6 bases and J gave up 3 bases; unmatched junction bases: 4. CDR1 and CDR2 (germline): SNHLY, FYNNEI. CDR3 sequence: CASRLTGHYGYTF. The CDR3 bases are TGTGCCAGCAGACTGACAGGGCACTATGGCTACACCTTC.

Remarks on this clone: Other DNA sequences in this sample translate to the same CDR3. The CDR3 reads CASSFGDEQFF. DNA of the CDR3: TGTGCCAGCAGCTTTGGTGATGAGCAGTTCTTC. The chain joins TRBV7-3 to TRBJ2-1, with no clear D. The V gene lost 3 bases and the J gene lost 8 bases, with 5 bases spanning the gap. Germline V gene sequence: CDR1 SGHTA, CDR2 FQGTGA. The CDR3 consists of 11 residues.

The genes are TRBV19 and TRBJ1-4; perhaps TRBD1 as D (6 bases). This CDR3 has 15 amino acids. The germline CDR1 and CDR2 sequences are LNHDA and SQIVND (reference sequence). Trimming took off 3 bases at V and 5 bases at J, with 13 bases between the two ends. CDR3 region: CASSMGAAGNEKLFF. CDR3 nucleotides: TGTGCCAGTAGTATGGGGGCAGCGGGGAATGAAAAACTGTTTTTT. Looking up the rest from reference TRBV19 and TRBJ1-4 gives the full variable domain: DGGITQSPKYLFRKEGQNVTLSCEQNLNHDAMYWYRQDPGQGLRLIYYSQIVNDFQKGDIAEGYSVSREKKESFPLTVTSAQKNPTAFYLCASSMGAAGNEKLFFGSGTQLSVL.

J is TRBJ2-7 and V is TRBV5-1, with D perhaps TRBD1 (7 bases). This CDR3 has 15 amino acids. Trimming took off 7 bases at V and 0 bases at J, with 17 bases between the two ends. Germline assignment: CDR1 SGHRS and CDR2 YFSETQ. The CDR3 DNA reads TGCGCCAGCTACCCAGGGGGGTCTCACTCCTACGAGCAGTACTTC. Protein sequence: CASYPGGSHSYEQYF.